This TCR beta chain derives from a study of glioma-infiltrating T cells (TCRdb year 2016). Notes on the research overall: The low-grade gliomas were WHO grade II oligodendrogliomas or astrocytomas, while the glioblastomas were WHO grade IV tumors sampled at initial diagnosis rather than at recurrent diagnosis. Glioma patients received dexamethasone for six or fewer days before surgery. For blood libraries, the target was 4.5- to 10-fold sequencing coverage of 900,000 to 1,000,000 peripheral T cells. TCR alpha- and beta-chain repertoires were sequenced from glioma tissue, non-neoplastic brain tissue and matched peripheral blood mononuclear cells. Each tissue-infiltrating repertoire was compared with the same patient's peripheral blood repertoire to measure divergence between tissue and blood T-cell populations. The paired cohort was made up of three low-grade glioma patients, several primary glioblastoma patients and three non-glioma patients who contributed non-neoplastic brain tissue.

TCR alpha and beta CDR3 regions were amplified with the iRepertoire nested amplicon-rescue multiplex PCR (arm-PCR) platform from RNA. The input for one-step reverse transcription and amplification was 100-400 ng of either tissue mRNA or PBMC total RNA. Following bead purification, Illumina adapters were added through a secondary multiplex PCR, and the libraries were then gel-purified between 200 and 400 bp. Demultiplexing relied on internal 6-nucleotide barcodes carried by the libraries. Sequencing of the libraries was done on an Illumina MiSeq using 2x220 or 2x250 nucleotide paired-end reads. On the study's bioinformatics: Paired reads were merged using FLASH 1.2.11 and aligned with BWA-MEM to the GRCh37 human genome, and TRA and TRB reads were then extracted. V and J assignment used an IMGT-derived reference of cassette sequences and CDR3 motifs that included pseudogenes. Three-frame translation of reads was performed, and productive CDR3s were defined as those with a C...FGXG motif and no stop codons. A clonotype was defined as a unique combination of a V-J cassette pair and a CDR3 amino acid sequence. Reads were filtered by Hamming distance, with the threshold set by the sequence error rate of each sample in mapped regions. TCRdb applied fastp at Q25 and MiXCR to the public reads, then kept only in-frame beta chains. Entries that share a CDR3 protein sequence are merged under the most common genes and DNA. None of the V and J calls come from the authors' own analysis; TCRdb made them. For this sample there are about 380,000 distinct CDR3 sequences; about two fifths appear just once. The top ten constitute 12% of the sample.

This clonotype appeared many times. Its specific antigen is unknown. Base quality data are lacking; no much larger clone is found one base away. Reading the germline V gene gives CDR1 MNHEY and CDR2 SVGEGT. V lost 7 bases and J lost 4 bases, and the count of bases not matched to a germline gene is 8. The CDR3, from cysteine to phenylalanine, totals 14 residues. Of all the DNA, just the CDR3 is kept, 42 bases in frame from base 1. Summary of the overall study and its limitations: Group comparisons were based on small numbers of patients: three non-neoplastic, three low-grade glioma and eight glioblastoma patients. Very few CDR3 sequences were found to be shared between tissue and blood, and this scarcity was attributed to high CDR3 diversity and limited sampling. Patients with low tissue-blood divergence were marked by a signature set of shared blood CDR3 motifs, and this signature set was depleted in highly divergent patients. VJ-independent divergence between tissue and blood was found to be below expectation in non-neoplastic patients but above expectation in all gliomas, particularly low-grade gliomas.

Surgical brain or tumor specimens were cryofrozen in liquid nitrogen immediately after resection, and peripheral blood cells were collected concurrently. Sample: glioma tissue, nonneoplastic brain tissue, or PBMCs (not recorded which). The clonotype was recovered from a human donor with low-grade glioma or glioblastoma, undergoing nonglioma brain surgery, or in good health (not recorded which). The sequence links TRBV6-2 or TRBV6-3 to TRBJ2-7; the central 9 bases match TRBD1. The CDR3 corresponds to CASKPGTGKYEQYF. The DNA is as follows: TGTGCCAGCAAACCGGGGACAGGGAAATACGAGCAGTACTTC.